This is a list of T cell receptor beta chains from one sample in a study of post-analysis software for immune sequencing data. TCRdb processed the PCR reads anew with MiXCR; each CDR3 protein has one entry. The sample has fewer than 600,000 distinct CDR3 sequences, around 40% seen once. Sequencing input: blood. The source is a girl aged 5-17 years with multiple sclerosis. The CDR3 runs from the conserved cysteine through the conserved F or W. A D gene is named only where the DNA matches it firmly. Size tells how often a clone was seen (once, few, many) or the class of an expanded clone, and some rows leave it out.

v_call: TRBV20-1; j_call: TRBJ2-4; clone_size: -; d_call: -; cdr3_nt: TGCAGTGCAACGGACACCTACGGGCAGTACTTC; cdr3_aa: CSATDTYGQYF
v_call: TRBV5-1; j_call: TRBJ2-4; clone_size: few; d_call: TRBD1; cdr3_nt: TGCGCCAGCAGCCCGGACCGACAGGGAGCCAAAAACATTCAGTACTTC; cdr3_aa: CASSPDRQGAKNIQYF
v_call: TRBV10-3; j_call: TRBJ1-2; clone_size: few; d_call: -; cdr3_nt: TGTGCCATCAGCTGGGACGGCGATTATGGCTACACCTTC; cdr3_aa: CAISWDGDYGYTF
v_call: TRBV24-1; j_call: TRBJ2-1; clone_size: -; d_call: TRBD1; cdr3_nt: TGTGCCACCAGTGACCTGAAGGGGGCTGAGCAGTTCTTC; cdr3_aa: CATSDLKGAEQFF
v_call: TRBV20-1; j_call: TRBJ2-1; clone_size: -; d_call: TRBD2; cdr3_nt: TGCAGTGCCGAGACCGGGACTAGCGGGAGCGGGGCTTACAATGAGCAGTTCTTC; cdr3_aa: CSAETGTSGSGAYNEQFF
v_call: TRBV28; j_call: TRBJ1-5; clone_size: few; d_call: TRBD1; cdr3_nt: TGTGCCAGCAGTCCGACAGGGCGGCCCCAGCATTTT; cdr3_aa: CASSPTGRPQHF
v_call: TRBV4-2; j_call: TRBJ2-4; clone_size: -; d_call: -; cdr3_nt: TGTGCCAGCAGCCAAGATCTAGCTACCAAAAACATTCAGTACTTC; cdr3_aa: CASSQDLATKNIQYF
v_call: TRBV9; j_call: TRBJ2-7; clone_size: -; d_call: TRBD2; cdr3_nt: TGTGCCGGCAGCGTAGGGACTAGCGGCTACGAGCAGTACTTC; cdr3_aa: CAGSVGTSGYEQYF
v_call: TRBV20-1; j_call: TRBJ2-5; clone_size: -; d_call: TRBD1; cdr3_nt: TGCAGTGCTAGAAACGCCGGGACAGGGACTCGAGAGACCCAGTACTTC; cdr3_aa: CSARNAGTGTRETQYF
v_call: TRBV5-1; j_call: TRBJ2-5; clone_size: -; d_call: TRBD2; cdr3_nt: TGCGCCAGCAGCTCGACTAGCCGGGGGGAGACCCAGTACTTC; cdr3_aa: CASSSTSRGETQYF
v_call: TRBV25-1; j_call: TRBJ2-7; clone_size: -; d_call: -; cdr3_nt: TGTGCCAGCAGTGATGGGGCAGGGAAATCCTACGAGCAGTACTTC; cdr3_aa: CASSDGAGKSYEQYF
v_call: TRBV4-1; j_call: TRBJ2-7; clone_size: -; d_call: TRBD1; cdr3_nt: TGCGCCAGCGCCCCGGGACAGGGTTCCTACGAGCAGTACTTC; cdr3_aa: CASAPGQGSYEQYF
v_call: TRBV12-3/TRBV12-4; j_call: TRBJ1-1; clone_size: -; d_call: -; cdr3_nt: TGTGCCAGCAGTCCCGCGCAGGGGAACACTGAAGCTTTCTTT; cdr3_aa: CASSPAQGNTEAFF
v_call: TRBV20-1; j_call: TRBJ2-7; clone_size: once; d_call: TRBD2; cdr3_nt: TGCAGTGCTAGAGTTGGTAGCGGGAGTGTTTCGGGCGAGCAGTACTTC; cdr3_aa: CSARVGSGSVSGEQYF
v_call: TRBV4-2; j_call: TRBJ1-5; clone_size: -; d_call: TRBD1; cdr3_nt: TGTGCCAGCAGCCAAGAATCGATGTTCGGCAGGGGGTTGAATCAGCCCCAGCATTTT; cdr3_aa: CASSQESMFGRGLNQPQHF
v_call: TRBV4-2; j_call: TRBJ2-7; clone_size: -; d_call: TRBD2; cdr3_nt: TGTGCCAGCAGCCCCCAACTAGCGGGCCCCTACGAGCAGTACTTC; cdr3_aa: CASSPQLAGPYEQYF